One sample yielded the 5 T cell receptor beta chains listed below, sequenced in a study of naive and memory T cell subsets. The beta constant-region primer was an equimolar mix of two oligonucleotides covering TRBC1 and TRBC2. TCRdb redid the calling of the UMI-ligation and nested PCR reads with MiXCR, one entry per CDR3 protein. The data show some 150,000 distinct CDR3 sequences, around 15% seen once. Sequenced input: naive CD4+ T cells from blood. These receptors came from a human donor in good health.

This clonotype was observed a handful of times. The chain carries TRBV27 and TRBJ1-6, with a possible D match to TRBD1 (6 bases). This CDR3 spans 12 amino acids. Germline lookup yields CDR1 MNHEY and CDR2 SMNVEV (reference sequence). Trimming left V 3 bases short and J 14 bases short, with 11 bases between. CDR3 region: CASSFRGRTLHF. The CDR3, as DNA: TGTGCCAGCAGTTTCAGGGGTCGGACCCTCCACTTT.

The V and J genes are TRBV12-3 or TRBV12-4 and TRBJ2-3, with TRBD2 as a possible D gene (6 bases). V gave up 3 bases and J gave up 2 bases, with 9 bases separating them. CDR3 length equals 14 residues. CDR3 nucleotide sequence: TGTGCCAGCAGTTTGAGGCGGGACACAGATACGCAGTATTTT. Encoded protein: CASSLRRDTDTQYF.

The CDR3 reads CASRSGPNQPQHF. DNA for the CDR3: TGTGCCAGCAGATCCGGCCCCAATCAGCCCCAGCATTTT. J is TRBJ1-5 and V is TRBV2, with D hard to call. The CDR3 runs 13 residues. Germline CDR1 reads SNHLY; CDR2 reads FYNNEI. V was trimmed by 6 bases and J by 3 bases, leaving 9 bases between them.

This clonotype was observed a few times. The genes are TRBV3-1 and TRBJ2-7, with D possibly being TRBD2 (6 bases). The CDR3 is made up of 13 amino acids. Trimming left V 4 bases short and J 3 bases short, with 10 bases between. CDR1 is LGHDT and CDR2 is YNNKEL in the germline V gene (reference sequence). The CDR3 protein is CASSRLGFYEQYF. The CDR3 nucleotides are TGTGCCAGCAGCCGACTAGGCTTCTACGAGCAGTACTTC.

This chain uses TRBV7-9 with TRBJ1-2, with TRBD1 matching over 11 bases. The germline V gene has CDR1 SEHNR and CDR2 FQNEAQ (reference sequence). With V trimmed by 5 bases and J by 8 bases, 10 bases remained unmatched. This CDR3 region has 15 residues. CDR3 region: CASSPPGQGANGYTF. The CDR3 DNA sequence: TGTGCCAGCAGCCCCCCTGGACAGGGGGCGAACGGCTACACCTTC.